The next 16 T cell receptor beta chains were all read from a single sample in a study of shared clonotypes between healthy human individuals. Assay: immunoSEQ multiplex PCR; the TCRdb copy retains only in-frame clones and omits some. The sample lists about 2.4 million clones; over 85% were seen once. Sequencing used naive CD4+ T cells from PBMCs. The subset denotes: CD45RA+ positively selected. Source of these receptors: a man aged 18 to 35 in good health. Some clones in this sample may be carry-over from other donors' samples.

Written as DNA, the CDR3 is TGTGCCAGCAGCTTAGTAGGGGTGAACACCGGGGAGCTGTTTTTT. It encodes CASSLVGVNTGELFF. The chain has TRBV7-3 and TRBJ2-2, with D perhaps matching TRBD1 (5 bases). This CDR3 region has 15 residues. CDR1 is SGHTA, CDR2 FQGTGA, per germline. Trimming left V 2 bases short and J 1 base short, with 8 bases between.

The chain recombines TRBV29-1 with TRBJ2-7; 7 nucleotides agree with TRBD1. The CDR3 runs 11 residues. The germline V gene has CDR1 SQVTM and CDR2 ANQGSEA. The ends lost 7 bases at V and 4 bases at J; junction bases unmatched: 4. CDR3 DNA sequence: TGCAGCGCGGGACAGCAGTACGAGCAGTACTTC. This encodes CSAGQQYEQYF.

The chain carries TRBV29-1 and TRBJ2-7, with TRBD2 as a possible D gene (6 bases). V dropped 7 bases and J dropped 5 bases, with 18 bases sitting between them. The CDR3 totals 13 residues. Germline CDR1 SQVTM, CDR2 ANQGSEA. The CDR3 spells CSGSPGKRDEQYF. CDR3 nucleotide sequence: TGCAGCGGATCCCCGGGGAAGCGGGACGAGCAGTACTTC.

The chain combines TRBV7-8 with TRBJ2-1; D may be TRBD1 (6 bases). CDR1 and CDR2 (germline): SGHVS, FQNEAQ. V gave up 2 bases and J gave up 15 bases, with 11 bases separating them. This CDR3 region has 11 residues. The CDR3 sequence: CASSLQGIPFF. In DNA, the CDR3 is TGTGCCAGCAGCTTACAGGGGATCCCGTTCTTC.

The chain combines TRBV7-2 with TRBJ1-2; TRBD1 aligns across 7 bases. This CDR3 is 13 amino acids long. Germline values: CDR1 SGHTA, CDR2 FQGNSA. V shed 5 bases and J 8 bases; nucleotides not matched to a gene: 8. Here the CDR3 DNA reads TGTGCCAGCAGCCCAGGGGGTCTCCGGGGCTACACCTTC. Translated: CASSPGGLRGYTF.

The V and J genes are TRBV5-6 and TRBJ1-1; D unclear. From germline, CDR1 is SGHDT and CDR2 YYEEEE. V dropped 5 bases and J dropped 1 base, with 15 bases sitting between them. The length of the CDR3 is 15 residues. The CDR3 loop reads CASRDLKGANTEAFF. CDR3 nucleotide sequence: TGTGCCAGCAGAGACCTCAAAGGAGCGAACACTGAAGCTTTCTTT.

The CDR3 loop is CASSHGTLLGAQYF. DNA of the CDR3: TGCGCCAGCAGCCACGGGACCCTTCTTGGGGCCCAGTACTTC. V is TRBV5-1 and J is TRBJ2-5; D may match TRBD1 or TRBD2 (5 bases each). V lost 4 bases to trimming and J lost 9 bases, with 19 bases between them. Germline V gives CDR1 SGHRS, CDR2 YFSETQ. There are 14 residues in the CDR3.

The chain joins TRBV19 to TRBJ2-7; 9 bases are a match to TRBD1. Trimming took 5 bases from V and 0 from J; bases not matched to a gene: 14. CDR1 and CDR2 from the germline V gene are LNHDA and SQIVND (reference sequence). The CDR3 is 18 amino acids. The CDR3 reads CASSPRDRVQTASYEQYF. The CDR3 DNA sequence: TGTGCCAGTAGTCCCCGGGACAGGGTCCAAACCGCCTCCTACGAGCAGTACTTC.

This chain connects TRBV30 to TRBJ2-5; the D is unclear. Near its end, the DNA agrees better with TRBJ2-7, so the J call may be wrong. Germline CDR1 reads GTSNPN; CDR2 reads SVGIG (reference sequence). This CDR3 has 13 residues. CDR3 DNA: TGTGCCTGGAGTGTGTCCGGCCCCTACGAGCAGTACTTC. It encodes CAWSVSGPYEQYF.

CDR3 loop: CASSLAWTGGKSPLHF. CDR3 coding DNA: TGCGCCAGCAGCTTGGCGTGGACAGGGGGAAAGTCACCCCTCCACTTT. V usage is TRBV5-1 and J usage is TRBJ1-6; 10 bases agree with TRBD1. V lost 0 bases and J lost 10; bases outside the gene matches: 7. Germline V lookup: CDR1 SGHRS, CDR2 YFSETQ. There are 16 residues in the CDR3.

The rearrangement links TRBV10-3 to TRBJ2-3; D might be TRBD2 (6 bases). The germline V gene has CDR1 ENHRY and CDR2 SYGVKD. The CDR3 is 15 amino acids. With 8 bases removed from V and 0 bases from J, the gap between germline ends came to 15 bases. The CDR3 spells CAISGGPSSTDTQYF. The CDR3 nucleotides read TGTGCCATCTCCGGGGGACCATCTAGCACAGATACGCAGTATTTT.

This chain connects TRBV5-4 to TRBJ2-2; D gene uncertain. Germline V gene lookup returns CDR1 SGHNT and CDR2 YYREEE (reference sequence). The V gene lost 4 bases and the J gene lost 2 bases, with 15 bases spanning the gap. The CDR3 spans 16 residues. The CDR3 nucleotides read TGTGCCAGCAGCAGAATAGACCTTGACAACACCGGGGAGCTGTTTTTT. Translation: CASSRIDLDNTGELFF.

A note on this clone: The same CDR3 is also encoded by other DNA sequences in this sample. The J gene is TRBJ1-6, the V gene TRBV2; unclear D gene. This CDR3 is built from 15 residues. V shed 3 bases and J shed 0 bases, with 6 bases lying between them. CDR1 and CDR2 from the germline V gene are SNHLY and FYNNEI. CDR3 sequence: CASSDRSSYNSPLHF. CDR3 nucleotides: TGTGCCAGCAGTGACAGGAGCTCCTATAATTCACCCCTCCACTTT.

J is TRBJ1-3 and V is TRBV21-1. TRBV21-1 represents a pseudogene. CDR3 length: 15 residues. The CDR3 spells CASSSWEGEVNTIYF. CDR3 sequence (DNA): TGTGCCAGCAGCTCTTGGGAGGGGGAGGTGAACACCATATATTTT.

This chain uses TRBV2 with TRBJ2-7, with no clear D. V lost 7 bases and J lost 4, with 11 bases in between. Germline CDR1 and CDR2: SNHLY and FYNNEI. The CDR3 totals 12 residues. The chain's CDR3 is CASTPVRYEQYF. The CDR3 nucleotides read TGTGCCAGCACCCCCGTCCGGTACGAGCAGTACTTC.

This chain connects TRBV7-9 to TRBJ2-5, with D perhaps given as TRBD1 or TRBD2 (5 bases each). The CDR3 loop spans 16 amino acids. The germline gives CDR1 SEHNR, CDR2 FQNEAQ (reference sequence). V was pared by 5 bases and J by 5 bases, with 21 bases between. The CDR3 region is CASSPLGDPRRETQYF. CDR3 in DNA: TGTGCCAGCAGCCCCCTAGGGGACCCCAGAAGGGAGACCCAGTACTTC.